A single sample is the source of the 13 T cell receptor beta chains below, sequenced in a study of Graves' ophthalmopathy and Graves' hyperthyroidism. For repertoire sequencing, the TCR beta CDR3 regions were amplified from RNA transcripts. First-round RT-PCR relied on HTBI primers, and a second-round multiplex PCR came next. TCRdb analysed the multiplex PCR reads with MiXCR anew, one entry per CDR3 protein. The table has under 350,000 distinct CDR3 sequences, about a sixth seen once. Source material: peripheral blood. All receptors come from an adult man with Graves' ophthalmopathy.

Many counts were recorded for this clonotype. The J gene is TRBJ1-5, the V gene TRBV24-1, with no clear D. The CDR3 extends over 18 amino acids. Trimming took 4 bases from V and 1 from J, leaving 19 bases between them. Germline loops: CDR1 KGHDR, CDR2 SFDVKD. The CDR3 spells CATSESGSEARSNQPQHF. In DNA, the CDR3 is TGTGCCACCAGTGAATCCGGCTCAGAGGCACGGAGCAATCAGCCCCAGCATTTT.

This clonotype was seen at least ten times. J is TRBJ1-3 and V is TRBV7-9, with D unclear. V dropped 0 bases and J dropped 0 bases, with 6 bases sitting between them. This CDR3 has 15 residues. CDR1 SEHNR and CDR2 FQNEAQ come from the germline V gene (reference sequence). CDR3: CASSLAWTSGNTIYF. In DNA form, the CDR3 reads TGTGCCAGCAGCTTAGCATGGACCTCTGGAAACACCATATATTTT. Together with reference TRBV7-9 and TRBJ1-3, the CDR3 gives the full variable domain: DTGVSQNPRHKITKRGQNVTFRCDPISEHNRLYWYRQTLGQGPEFLTYFQNEAQLEKSRLLSDRFSAERPKGSFSTLEIQRTEQGDSAMYLCASSLAWTSGNTIYFGEGSWLTVV.

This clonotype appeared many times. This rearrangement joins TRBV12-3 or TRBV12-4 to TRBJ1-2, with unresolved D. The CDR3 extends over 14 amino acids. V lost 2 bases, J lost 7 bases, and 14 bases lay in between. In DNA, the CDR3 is TGTGCCAGCAGTTTAAGACGGCAGAACGGTGGCTACACCTTC. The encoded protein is CASSLRRQNGGYTF.

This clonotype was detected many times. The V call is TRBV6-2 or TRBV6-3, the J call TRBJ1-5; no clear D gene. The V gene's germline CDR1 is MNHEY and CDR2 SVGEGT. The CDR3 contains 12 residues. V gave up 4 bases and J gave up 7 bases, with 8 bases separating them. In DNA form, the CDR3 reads TGTGCCAGCAGTTCCTATAGGCAGCCCCAGCATTTT. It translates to CASSSYRQPQHF.

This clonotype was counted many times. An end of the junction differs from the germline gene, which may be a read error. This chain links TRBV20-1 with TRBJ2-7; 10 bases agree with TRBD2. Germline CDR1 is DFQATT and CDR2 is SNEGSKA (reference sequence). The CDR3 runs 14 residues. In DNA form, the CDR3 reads TGCAGTGCTAGGTGGACTAGCGGTTCCTACGGGCAGTACTTC. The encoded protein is CSARWTSGSYGQYF.

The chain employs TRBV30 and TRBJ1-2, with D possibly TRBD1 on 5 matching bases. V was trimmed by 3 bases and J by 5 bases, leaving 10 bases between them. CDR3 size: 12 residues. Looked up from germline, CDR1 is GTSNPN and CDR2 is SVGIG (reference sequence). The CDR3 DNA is TGTGCCTGGAGGGAGGGACTTTATGGCTACACCTTC. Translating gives CAWREGLYGYTF. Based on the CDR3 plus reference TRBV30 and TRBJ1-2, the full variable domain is SQTIHQWPATLVQPVGSPLSLECTVEGTSNPNLYWYRQAAGRGLQLLFYSVGIGQISSEVPQNLSASRPQDRQFILSSKKLLLSDSGFYLCAWREGLYGYTFGSGTRLTVV.

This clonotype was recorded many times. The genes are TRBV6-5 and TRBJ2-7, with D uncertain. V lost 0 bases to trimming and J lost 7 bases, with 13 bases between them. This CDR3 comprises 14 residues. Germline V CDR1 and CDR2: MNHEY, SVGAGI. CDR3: CASSYSILGWEQYF. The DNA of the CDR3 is TGTGCCAGCAGTTACTCAATTTTGGGATGGGAGCAGTACTTC.

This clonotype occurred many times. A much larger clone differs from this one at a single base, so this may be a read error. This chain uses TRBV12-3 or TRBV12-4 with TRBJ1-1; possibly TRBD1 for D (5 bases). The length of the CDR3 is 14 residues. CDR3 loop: CAGSYSRGDTEAFF. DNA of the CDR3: TGTGCCGGCAGTTACTCCCGGGGGGACACTGAAGCTTTCTTT.

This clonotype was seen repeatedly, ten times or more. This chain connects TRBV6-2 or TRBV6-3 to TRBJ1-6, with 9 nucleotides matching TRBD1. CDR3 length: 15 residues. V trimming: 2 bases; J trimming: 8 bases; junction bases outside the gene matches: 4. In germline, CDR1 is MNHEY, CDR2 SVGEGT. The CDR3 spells CASSYGTGSHSPLHF. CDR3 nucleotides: TGTGCCAGCAGTTACGGGACAGGGTCGCATTCACCCCTCCACTTT.

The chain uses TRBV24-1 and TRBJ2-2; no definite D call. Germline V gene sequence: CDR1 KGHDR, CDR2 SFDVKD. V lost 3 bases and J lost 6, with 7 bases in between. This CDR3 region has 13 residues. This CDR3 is CATSDMVSGELFF. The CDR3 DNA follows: TGTGCCACCAGTGATATGGTGTCCGGGGAGCTGTTTTTT.

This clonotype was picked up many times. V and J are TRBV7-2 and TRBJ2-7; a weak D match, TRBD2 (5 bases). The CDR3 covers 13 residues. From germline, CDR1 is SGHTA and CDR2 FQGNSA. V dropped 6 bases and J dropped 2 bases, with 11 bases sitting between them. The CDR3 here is CASRPAGAYEQYF. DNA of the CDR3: TGTGCCAGCAGACCCGCCGGGGCCTACGAGCAGTACTTC.

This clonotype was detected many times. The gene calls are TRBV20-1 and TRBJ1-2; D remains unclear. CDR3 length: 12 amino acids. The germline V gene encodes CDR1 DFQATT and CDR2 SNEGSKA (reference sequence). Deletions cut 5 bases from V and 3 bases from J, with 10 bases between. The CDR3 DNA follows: TGCAGTGCTGGGAGACAATACTATGGCTACACCTTC. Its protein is CSAGRQYYGYTF.

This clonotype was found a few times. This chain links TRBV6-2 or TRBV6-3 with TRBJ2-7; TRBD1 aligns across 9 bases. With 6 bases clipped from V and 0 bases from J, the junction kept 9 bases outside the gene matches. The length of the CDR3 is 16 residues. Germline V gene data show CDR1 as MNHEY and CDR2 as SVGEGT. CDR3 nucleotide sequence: TGTGCCAGCAGACGCGGACAGGGGAGGAGCTCCTACGAGCAGTACTTC. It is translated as CASRRGQGRSSYEQYF.